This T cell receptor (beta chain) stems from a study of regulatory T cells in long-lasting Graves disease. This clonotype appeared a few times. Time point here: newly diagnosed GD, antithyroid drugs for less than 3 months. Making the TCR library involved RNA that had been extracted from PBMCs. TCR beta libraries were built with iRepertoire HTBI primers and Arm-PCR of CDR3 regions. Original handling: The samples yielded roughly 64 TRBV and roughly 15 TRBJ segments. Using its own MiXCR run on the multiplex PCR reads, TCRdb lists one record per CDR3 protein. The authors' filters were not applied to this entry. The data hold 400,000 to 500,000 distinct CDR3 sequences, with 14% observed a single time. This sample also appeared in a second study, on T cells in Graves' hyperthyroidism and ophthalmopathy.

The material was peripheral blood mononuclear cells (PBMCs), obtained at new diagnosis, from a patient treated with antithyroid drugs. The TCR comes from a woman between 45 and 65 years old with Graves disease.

The CDR3 region has the DNA TGTGCCAGCTCACCACCTTTAATTGGTCGGGACTATGGCTACACCTTC. It yields the protein CASSPPLIGRDYGYTF. The chain carries TRBV18 and TRBJ1-2; no clear D gene. Germline V gene data show CDR1 as KGHSH and CDR2 as LQKENI. V lost 0 bases and J 3 bases, leaving 14 bases between the germline ends. The CDR3 has 16 amino acids.